This T cell receptor (beta chain) was recorded in a study of cytomegalovirus exposure and HLA in healthy donors. Looking at the study overall: Tens of millions of unique TCR sequences came from HLA-typed donors in an early release. The Caucasian-associated ancestry cluster held about 80% of 300 to 450 genotyped donors.

V lost 4 bases to trimming and J lost 4 bases, with 12 bases between them. Germline V gene data show CDR1 as SGHDN and CDR2 as FVKESK. The CDR3 has 14 residues. 13 Jbeta primers and 60 Vbeta primers were used for the PCR. Measured with immunoSEQ multiplex PCR; TCRdb has only the in-frame clones, and not every one. The sample has roughly 100,000 clones, about 13% seen once; the top ten hold roughly 15%. In this sample, this clone turned up a few times. Its matching antigen is unknown. The study, taken as a whole, reports: HLA alleles showed associations with 16,951 TCR beta sequences in a later analysis, at a 0.05 false discovery rate. Information on immune exposure was restricted to one variable (CMV serostatus).

V and J are TRBV14 and TRBJ2-3; D is possibly TRBD2 (5 bases). Sequenced: PBMCs. The source is a man aged 40-55 years in good health and CMV-seropositive. CDR3 protein: CASSLNGAADTQYF. The CDR3 region has the DNA TGTGCCAGCAGCCTTAACGGAGCGGCAGATACGCAGTATTTT.